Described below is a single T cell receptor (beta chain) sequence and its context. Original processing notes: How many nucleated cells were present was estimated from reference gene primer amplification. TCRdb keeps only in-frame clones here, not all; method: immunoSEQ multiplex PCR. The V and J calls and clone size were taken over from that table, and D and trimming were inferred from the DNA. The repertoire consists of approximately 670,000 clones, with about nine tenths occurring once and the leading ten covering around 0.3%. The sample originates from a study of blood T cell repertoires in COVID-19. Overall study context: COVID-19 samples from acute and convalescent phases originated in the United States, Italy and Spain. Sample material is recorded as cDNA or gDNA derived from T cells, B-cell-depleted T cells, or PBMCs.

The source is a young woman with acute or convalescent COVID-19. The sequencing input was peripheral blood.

CDR3: CASSVGDSNQPQHF. The CDR3 nucleotides read TGTGCCAGCAGCGTAGGCGATAGCAATCAGCCCCAGCATTTT. V and J are TRBV9 and TRBJ1-5; D remains ambiguous. Per the germline V gene, CDR1 is SGDLS and CDR2 is YYNGEE. The CDR3 contains 14 residues. V was clipped by 0 bases and J by 0 bases, with 4 bases between them.